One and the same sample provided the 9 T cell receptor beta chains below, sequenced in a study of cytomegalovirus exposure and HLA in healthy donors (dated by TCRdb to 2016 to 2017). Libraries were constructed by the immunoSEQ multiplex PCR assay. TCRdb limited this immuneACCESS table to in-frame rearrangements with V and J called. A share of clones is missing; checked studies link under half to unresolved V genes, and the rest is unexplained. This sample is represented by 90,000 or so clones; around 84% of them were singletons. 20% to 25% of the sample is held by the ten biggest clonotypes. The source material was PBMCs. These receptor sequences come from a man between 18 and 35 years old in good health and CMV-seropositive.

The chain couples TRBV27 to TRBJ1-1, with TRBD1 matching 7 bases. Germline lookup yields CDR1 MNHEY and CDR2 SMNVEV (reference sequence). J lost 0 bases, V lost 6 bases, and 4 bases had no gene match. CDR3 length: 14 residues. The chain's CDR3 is CASSRDSMNTEAFF. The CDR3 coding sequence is TGTGCCAGCAGCCGGGACAGCATGAACACTGAAGCTTTCTTT.

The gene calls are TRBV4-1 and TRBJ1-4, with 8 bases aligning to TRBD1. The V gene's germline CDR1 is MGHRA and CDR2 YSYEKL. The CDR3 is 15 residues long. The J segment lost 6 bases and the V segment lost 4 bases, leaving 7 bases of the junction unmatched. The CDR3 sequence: CASSRNTGGDEKLFF. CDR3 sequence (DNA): TGCGCCAGCAGCCGTAATACAGGGGGTGATGAAAAACTGTTTTTT.

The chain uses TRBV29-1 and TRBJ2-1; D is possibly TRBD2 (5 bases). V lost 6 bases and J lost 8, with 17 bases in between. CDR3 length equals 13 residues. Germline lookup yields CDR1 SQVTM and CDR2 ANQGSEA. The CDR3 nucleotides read TGCAGCGTCGGAGGTGGGGTAGTTTATGAGCAGTTCTTC. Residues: CSVGGGVVYEQFF.

CDR3 nucleotides: TGTGCCAGCAGCCCAGGGACAGATACGCAGTATTTT. This gives the protein CASSPGTDTQYF. The chain uses TRBV7-9 and TRBJ2-3; D might be TRBD1 (5 bases). The CDR3 contains 12 residues. Germline values: CDR1 SEHNR, CDR2 FQNEAQ (reference sequence). V was clipped by 5 bases and J by 3 bases, with 6 bases between them. Full variable domain (outside the CDR3, taken from reference TRBV7-9 and TRBJ2-3): DTGVSQNPRHKITKRGQNVTFRCDPISEHNRLYWYRQTLGQGPEFLTYFQNEAQLEKSRLLSDRFSAERPKGSFSTLEIQRTEQGDSAMYLCASSPGTDTQYFGPGTRLTVL.

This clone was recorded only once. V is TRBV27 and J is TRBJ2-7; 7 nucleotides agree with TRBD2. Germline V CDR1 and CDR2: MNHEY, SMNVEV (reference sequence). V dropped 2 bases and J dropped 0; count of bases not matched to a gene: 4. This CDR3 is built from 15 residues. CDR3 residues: CASSLGGLDSYEQYF. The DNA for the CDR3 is TGTGCCAGCAGTTTAGGAGGACTAGACTCCTACGAGCAGTACTTC.

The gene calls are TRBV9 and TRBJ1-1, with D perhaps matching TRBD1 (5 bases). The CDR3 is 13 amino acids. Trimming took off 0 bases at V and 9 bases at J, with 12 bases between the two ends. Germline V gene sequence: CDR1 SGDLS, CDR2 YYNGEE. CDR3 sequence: CASSVGTLEKAFF. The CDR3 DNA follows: TGTGCCAGCAGCGTAGGGACACTGGAAAAAGCTTTCTTT.

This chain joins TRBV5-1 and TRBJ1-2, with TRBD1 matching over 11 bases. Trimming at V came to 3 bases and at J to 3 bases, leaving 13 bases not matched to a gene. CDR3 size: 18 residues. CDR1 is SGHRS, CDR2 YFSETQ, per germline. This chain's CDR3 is CASSSGQGARELDYGYTF. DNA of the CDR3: TGCGCCAGCAGCTCTGGACAGGGGGCGCGGGAATTGGACTATGGCTACACCTTC.

In nucleotides, the CDR3 is TGTGCCAGCAGCCCGACCCTACAGGCCGAAAAACTGTTTTTT. This encodes CASSPTLQAEKLFF. This rearrangement joins TRBV7-6 to TRBJ1-4; weak D call: TRBD1 (5 bases). The germline gives CDR1 SGHVS, CDR2 FNYEAQ. V was shortened by 5 bases and J by 8 bases, with 15 bases between the two germline ends. The CDR3 is 14 residues long.

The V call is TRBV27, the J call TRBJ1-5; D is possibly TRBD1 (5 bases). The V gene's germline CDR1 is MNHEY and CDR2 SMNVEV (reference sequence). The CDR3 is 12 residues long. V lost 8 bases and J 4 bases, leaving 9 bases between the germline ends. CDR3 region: CASGRGNQPQHF. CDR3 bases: TGTGCCAGCGGAAGGGGTAATCAGCCCCAGCATTTT.